The 14 T cell receptor beta chains presented below share a single source sample, sequenced in a study of shared T cell receptors in the human thymus. Generated by immunoSEQ multiplex PCR, the TCRdb table keeps only in-frame clones and is missing some. The sample shows just under 550,000 clones, 75% to 80% of them seen only once. These data also featured in a second study, about human thymus T cells.

Input material: thymocytes. Receptors originate from a boy in the first two years of life with a congenital heart defect.

The J gene is TRBJ2-3, the V gene TRBV5-4, with 9 nucleotides matching TRBD2. Germline CDR1 reads SGHNT; CDR2 reads YYREEE (reference sequence). This CDR3 comprises 16 residues. V trimming: 1 base; J trimming: 2 bases; junction bases outside the gene matches: 5. In DNA form, the CDR3 reads TGTGCCAGCAGCTTGATAGCGGGAGAGTACACAGATACGCAGTATTTT. This codes for CASSLIAGEYTDTQYF. Combining the CDR3 with reference TRBV5-4 and TRBJ2-3 gives the whole variable domain ETGVTQSPTHLIKTRGQQVTLRCSSQSGHNTVSWYQQALGQGPQFIFQYYREEENGRGNFPPRFSGLQFPNYSSELNVNALELDDSALYLCASSLIAGEYTDTQYFGPGTRLTVL.

The rearrangement joins TRBV28 to TRBJ1-2, with D maybe TRBD1 (6 bases). CDR1 and CDR2 from the germline V gene are MDHEN and SYDVKM. Trimming left V 7 bases short and J 7 bases short, with 19 bases between. This CDR3 is built from 14 residues. The CDR3 nucleotides read TGTGCCAGCACCCAATCGGCAAGAGGGGGTGGCTACACCTTC. Protein sequence: CASTQSARGGGYTF.

This chain connects TRBV5-1 to TRBJ2-3, with 11 bases matching TRBD2. This CDR3 is 18 amino acids long. The trim removed 2 bases at V and 3 bases at J, leaving 11 bases unmatched. CDR1 is SGHRS, CDR2 YFSETQ, per germline. Written as DNA, the CDR3 is TGCGCCAGCAGCTTACAACTAGCGGGAGCCTCACAAACAGATACGCAGTATTTT. This translates into CASSLQLAGASQTDTQYF.

V gene TRBV30 combines with J gene TRBJ2-4; D gene uncertain. Deletions cut 2 bases from V and 6 bases from J, with 5 bases between. The germline V gene has CDR1 GTSNPN and CDR2 SVGIG (reference sequence). This CDR3 is built from 11 residues. The CDR3 DNA reads TGTGCCTGGAGTTCTTTAAACATTCAGTACTTC. Translation: CAWSSLNIQYF.

The V and J genes are TRBV10-2 and TRBJ2-1; 11 nucleotides line up with TRBD1. From germline, CDR1 is WSHSY and CDR2 SAAADI. CDR3 length equals 14 residues. Trimming took 6 bases from V and 6 from J; bases not matched to a gene: 4. The CDR3 DNA sequence: TGCGCCAGCAGACCCGGGACAGGGGGCAATGAGCAGTTCTTC. This sequence encodes CASRPGTGGNEQFF.

V and J are TRBV4-3 and TRBJ2-1; D perhaps matches TRBD2 (6 bases). The CDR3 runs to 12 residues. Trimming removed 11 bases at V and 7 bases at J, with 15 bases between. Looked up from germline, CDR1 is LGHNA and CDR2 is YSLEER. The CDR3 DNA reads TGCGCCCGGATTAGCGGATGGAATGAGCAGTTCTTC. Its translation is CARISGWNEQFF.

The chain uses TRBV11-2 and TRBJ1-5; weak D call: TRBD1 (5 bases). The CDR3 contains 15 residues. Germline assignment: CDR1 SGHAT and CDR2 FQNNGV. The V end lost 4 bases, the J end lost 7 bases, and 17 bases lay between the germline ends. In DNA form, the CDR3 reads TGTGCCAGCAGCTCTAGAGGAGGGGCGAGGCAGCCCCAGCATTTT. Its translation: CASSSRGGARQPQHF.

This clone has just a few counts. This chain links TRBV27 with TRBJ2-7; TRBD1 aligns across 12 bases. Germline V gene data show CDR1 as MNHEY and CDR2 as SMNVEV (reference sequence). V lost 3 bases, J lost 0 bases, and 3 bases stayed unmatched. The CDR3 is made up of 16 amino acids. The CDR3 DNA follows: TGTGCCAGCAGTTTGGGACAGGGGGCTCCCTCCTACGAGCAGTACTTC. Amino acids: CASSLGQGAPSYEQYF.

V and J are TRBV18 and TRBJ1-1; TRBD1 matches at 8 bases. The ends lost 0 bases at V and 1 base at J; junction bases unmatched: 4. CDR1 is KGHSH, CDR2 LQKENI, per germline. This CDR3 is built from 16 residues. CDR3 bases: TGTGCCAGCTCACCACCCTTGGGACAGGCGAACACTGAAGCTTTCTTT. Encoded protein: CASSPPLGQANTEAFF.

J is TRBJ2-3 and V is TRBV30; TRBD1 agrees at 10 bases. The CDR3 sequence is 17 residues long. V lost 3 bases, J lost 0 bases, and 9 bases stayed unmatched. Looked up from germline, CDR1 is GTSNPN and CDR2 is SVGIG (reference sequence). Here the CDR3 DNA reads TGTGCCTGGAGGGGTGGGGGGACAGGGGTCAGCACAGATACGCAGTATTTT. It is translated as CAWRGGGTGVSTDTQYF.

This chain connects TRBV5-4 to TRBJ2-7, with 11 bases matching TRBD1. Trimming removed 3 bases from V and 2 bases from J; junction bases left unmatched: 10. The germline V gene has CDR1 SGHNT and CDR2 YYREEE (reference sequence). The CDR3 is 17 amino acids. CDR3 DNA: TGTGCCAGCAGCTGGGACAGGGGGAGCGGTGAACCCTACGAGCAGTACTTC. It encodes CASSWDRGSGEPYEQYF.

A few counts support this clone. This chain uses TRBV27 with TRBJ1-2, with D maybe TRBD1 (6 bases). Trimming removed 2 bases at V and 6 bases at J, with 16 bases between. Germline CDR1 is MNHEY and CDR2 is SMNVEV (reference sequence). The CDR3 is 15 residues long. CDR3 region: CASSLTRGARDGYTF. The CDR3 DNA sequence: TGTGCCAGCAGTTTAACGCGGGGGGCGAGGGATGGCTACACCTTC.

The chain carries TRBV19 and TRBJ2-1, with 8 bases identical to TRBD1. V dropped 5 bases and J dropped 5; count of bases not matched to a gene: 11. CDR1 and CDR2 from the germline V gene are LNHDA and SQIVND (reference sequence). There are 16 residues in the CDR3. The CDR3 DNA reads TGTGCCAGTAGTTGCCGGACGACAGGGGATAACAATGAGCAGTTCTTC. It specifies CASSCRTTGDNNEQFF.

This clone was seen more than once but under ten times. The CDR3 nucleotides read TGTGCCAGCAGTTTCGCCACGGACAGGGAAGACACTGAAGCTTTCTTT. The encoded protein is CASSFATDREDTEAFF. V gene TRBV28 combines with J gene TRBJ1-1, with TRBD1 identical over 8 bases. V lost 3 bases and J lost 3; bases outside the gene matches: 9. The CDR3 runs to 16 residues. Germline V CDR1 and CDR2: MDHEN, SYDVKM. The full variable domain, with the rest looked up from reference TRBV28 and TRBJ1-1, is DVKVTQSSRYLVKRTGEKVFLECVQDMDHENMFWYRQDPGLGLRLIYFSYDVKMKEKGDIPEGYSVSREKKERFSLILESASTNQTSMYLCASSFATDREDTEAFFGQGTRLTVV.